This T cell receptor (beta chain) was identified during a study of cytomegalovirus exposure and HLA in healthy donors. The PCR employed 60 Vbeta primers together with 13 Jbeta primers. Method: immunoSEQ multiplex PCR; TCRdb's copy keeps in-frame clones and lacks some. The repertoire holds about 180,000 clones, with about 68% as singletons. The CDR3 contains 15 residues. The junction had 7 bases not matched to a gene; V was cut back by 5 bases and J by 3 bases. The V gene's germline CDR1 is SEHNR and CDR2 FQNEAQ (reference sequence). The sequence derives from a female donor in good health and CMV-seronegative. The V gene is TRBV7-9, the J gene TRBJ2-7; 10 bases align to TRBD1. The specimen was PBMCs. The DNA of the CDR3 is TGTGCCAGCAGCCCAACCGACAGGGGGCTCTACGAGCAGTACTTC. Its protein is CASSPTDRGLYEQYF.